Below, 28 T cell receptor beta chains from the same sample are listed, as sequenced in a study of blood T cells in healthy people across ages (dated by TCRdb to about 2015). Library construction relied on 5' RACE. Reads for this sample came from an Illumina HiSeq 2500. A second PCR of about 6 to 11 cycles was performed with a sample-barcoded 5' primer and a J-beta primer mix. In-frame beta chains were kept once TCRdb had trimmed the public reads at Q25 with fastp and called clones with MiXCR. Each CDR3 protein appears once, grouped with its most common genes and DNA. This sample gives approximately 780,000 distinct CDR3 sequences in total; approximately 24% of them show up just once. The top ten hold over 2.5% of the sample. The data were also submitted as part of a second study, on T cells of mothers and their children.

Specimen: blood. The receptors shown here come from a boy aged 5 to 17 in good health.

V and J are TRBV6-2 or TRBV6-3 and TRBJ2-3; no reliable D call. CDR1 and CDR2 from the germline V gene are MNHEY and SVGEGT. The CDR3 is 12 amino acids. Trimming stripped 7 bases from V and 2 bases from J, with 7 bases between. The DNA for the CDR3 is TGTGCCAGCACCGGTCCCACAGATACGCAGTATTTT. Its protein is CASTGPTDTQYF.

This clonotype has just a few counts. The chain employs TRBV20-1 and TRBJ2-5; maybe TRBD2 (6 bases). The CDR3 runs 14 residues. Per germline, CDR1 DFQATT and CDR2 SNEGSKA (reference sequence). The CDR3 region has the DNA TGCAGCGGGGCGGGACCAAACCTCCAAGAGACCCAGTACTTC. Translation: CSGAGPNLQETQYF.

The chain's CDR3 is CASSVAGDSEQYF. As DNA, the CDR3 is TGTGCCAGCAGCGTAGCAGGGGACAGCGAGCAGTACTTC. The genes are TRBV9 and TRBJ2-7; 7 bases fit TRBD1. This CDR3 region has 13 residues. Trimming cost V 0 bases and J 6 bases; bases outside gene matches: 3. Germline loops: CDR1 SGDLS, CDR2 YYNGEE.

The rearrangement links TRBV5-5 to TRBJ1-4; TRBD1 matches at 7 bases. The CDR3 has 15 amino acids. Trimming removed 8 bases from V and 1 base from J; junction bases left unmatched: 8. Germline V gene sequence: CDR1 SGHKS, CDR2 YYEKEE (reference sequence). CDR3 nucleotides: TGTGCCAGTAGCGCCCGACAGGGAACTAATGAAAAACTGTTTTTT. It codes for CASSARQGTNEKLFF.

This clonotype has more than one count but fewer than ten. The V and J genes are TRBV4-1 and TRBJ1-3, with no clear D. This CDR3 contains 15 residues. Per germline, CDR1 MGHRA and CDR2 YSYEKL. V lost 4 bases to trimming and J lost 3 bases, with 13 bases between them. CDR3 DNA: TGCGCCAGCAGCCGAGATACGGGAGGTGGAAACACCATATATTTT. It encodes CASSRDTGGGNTIYF.

The DNA for the CDR3 is TGTGCCAGTAGTATGGCCCGCTGGAGGGGGCTGGGGGAGACCCAGTACTTC. Translating it yields CASSMARWRGLGETQYF. The chain combines TRBV19 with TRBJ2-5; perhaps TRBD1 as D (7 bases). The CDR3 spans 17 residues. Germline V gene data show CDR1 as LNHDA and CDR2 as SQIVND (reference sequence). The ends were cut back, 3 bases at V and 5 bases at J, with 22 bases in the middle.

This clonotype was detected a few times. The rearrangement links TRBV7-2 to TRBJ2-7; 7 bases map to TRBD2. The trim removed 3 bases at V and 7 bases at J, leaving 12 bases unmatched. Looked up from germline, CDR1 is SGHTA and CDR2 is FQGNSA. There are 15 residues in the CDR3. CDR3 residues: CASSLWVAGEGEQYF. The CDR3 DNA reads TGTGCCAGCAGCTTGTGGGTGGCGGGGGAAGGTGAGCAGTACTTC.

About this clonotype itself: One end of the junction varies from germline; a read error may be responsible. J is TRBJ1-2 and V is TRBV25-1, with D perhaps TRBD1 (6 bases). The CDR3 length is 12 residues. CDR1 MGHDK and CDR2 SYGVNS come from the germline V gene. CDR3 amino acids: CASSKYREGYTF. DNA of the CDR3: TGTGCCAGCAGTAAATACAGGGAAGGCTACACCTTC.

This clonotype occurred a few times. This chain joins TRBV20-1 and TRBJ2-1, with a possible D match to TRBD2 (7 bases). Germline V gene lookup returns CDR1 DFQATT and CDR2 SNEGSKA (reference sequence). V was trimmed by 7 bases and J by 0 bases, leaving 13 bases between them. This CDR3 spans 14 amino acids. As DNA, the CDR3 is TGCAGTGTGGGAGGGGGTGCCTCCTACAATGAGCAGTTCTTC. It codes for CSVGGGASYNEQFF.

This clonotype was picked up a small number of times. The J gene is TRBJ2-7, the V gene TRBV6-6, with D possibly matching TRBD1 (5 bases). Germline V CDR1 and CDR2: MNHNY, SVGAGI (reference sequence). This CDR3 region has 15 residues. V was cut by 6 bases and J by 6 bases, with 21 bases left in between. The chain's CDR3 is CASSLRDRRPPEQYF. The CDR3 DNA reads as TGTGCCAGCAGCCTGCGAGACAGACGCCCCCCCGAGCAGTACTTC.

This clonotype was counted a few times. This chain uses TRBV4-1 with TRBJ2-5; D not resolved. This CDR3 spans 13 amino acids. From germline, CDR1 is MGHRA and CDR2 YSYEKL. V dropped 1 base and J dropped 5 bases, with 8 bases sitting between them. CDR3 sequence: CASSQVQSETQYF. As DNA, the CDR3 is TGCGCCAGCAGCCAAGTACAGTCGGAGACCCAGTACTTC.

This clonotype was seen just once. CDR3 residues: CASSYSGGRSYEQYF. In nucleotides, the CDR3 is TGTGCCAGCAGTTACAGTGGCGGACGCTCCTACGAGCAGTACTTC. The V gene is TRBV6-5, the J gene TRBJ2-7, with unresolved D. CDR1 is MNHEY, CDR2 SVGAGI, per germline. The length of the CDR3 is 15 residues. The V end lost 2 bases, the J end lost 0 bases, and 11 bases lay between the germline ends.

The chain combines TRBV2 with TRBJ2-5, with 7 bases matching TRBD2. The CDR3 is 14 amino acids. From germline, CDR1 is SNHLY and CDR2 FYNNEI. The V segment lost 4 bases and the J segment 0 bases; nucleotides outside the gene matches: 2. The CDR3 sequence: CASSGTRDQETQYF. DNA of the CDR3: TGTGCCAGCAGTGGGACTAGGGACCAAGAGACCCAGTACTTC.

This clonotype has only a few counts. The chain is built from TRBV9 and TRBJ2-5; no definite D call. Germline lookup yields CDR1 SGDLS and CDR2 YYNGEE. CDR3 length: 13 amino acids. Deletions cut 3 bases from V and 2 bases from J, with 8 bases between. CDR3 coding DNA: TGTGCCAGCAGCGGACGCTATCAAGAGACCCAGTACTTC. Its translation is CASSGRYQETQYF.

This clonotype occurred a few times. The DNA of the CDR3 is TGTGCCTTGGACAGGGACAATCAGCCCCAGCATTTT. As protein: CALDRDNQPQHF. The chain combines TRBV30 with TRBJ1-5, with 8 bases matching TRBD1. This CDR3 region has 12 residues. CDR1 GTSNPN and CDR2 SVGIG come from the germline V gene (reference sequence). After removal of 7 bases from V and 3 bases from J, the junction contained 2 bases not matched to a gene.

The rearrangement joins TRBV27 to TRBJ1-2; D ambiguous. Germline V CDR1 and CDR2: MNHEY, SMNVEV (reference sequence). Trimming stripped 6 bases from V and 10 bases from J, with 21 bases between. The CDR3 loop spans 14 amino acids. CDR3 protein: CASRPLLIKGDYTF. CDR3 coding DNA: TGTGCCAGCAGACCCCTTTTGATCAAGGGAGACTACACCTTC.

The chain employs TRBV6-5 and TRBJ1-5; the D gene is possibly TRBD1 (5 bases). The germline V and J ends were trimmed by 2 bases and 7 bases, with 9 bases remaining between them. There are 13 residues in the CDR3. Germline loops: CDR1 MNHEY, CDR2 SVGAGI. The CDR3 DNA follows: TGTGCCAGCAGTTACCGGGGCTCCCAGCCCCAGCATTTT. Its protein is CASSYRGSQPQHF.

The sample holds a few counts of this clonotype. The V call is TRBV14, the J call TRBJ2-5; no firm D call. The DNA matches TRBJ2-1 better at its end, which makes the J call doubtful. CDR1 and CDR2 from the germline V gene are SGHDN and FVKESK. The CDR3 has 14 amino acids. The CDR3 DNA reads TGTGCCAGCAGCCAAGAGGTAGGGTGGAGTGAGCAGTTCTTC. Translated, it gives CASSQEVGWSEQFF.

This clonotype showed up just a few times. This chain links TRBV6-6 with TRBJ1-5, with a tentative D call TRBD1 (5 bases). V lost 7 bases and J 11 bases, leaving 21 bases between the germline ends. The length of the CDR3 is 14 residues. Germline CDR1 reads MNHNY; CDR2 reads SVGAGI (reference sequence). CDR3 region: CASNSEQVGWTQHF. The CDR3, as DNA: TGTGCCAGCAACTCTGAACAGGTAGGGTGGACCCAGCATTTT.

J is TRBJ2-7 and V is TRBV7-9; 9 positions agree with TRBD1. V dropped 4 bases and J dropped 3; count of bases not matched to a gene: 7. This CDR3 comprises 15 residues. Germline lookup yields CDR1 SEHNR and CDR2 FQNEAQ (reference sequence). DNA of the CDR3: TGTGCCAGCAGCTCTGGCGGGACAGGGTTCTACGAGCAGTACTTC. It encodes CASSSGGTGFYEQYF.

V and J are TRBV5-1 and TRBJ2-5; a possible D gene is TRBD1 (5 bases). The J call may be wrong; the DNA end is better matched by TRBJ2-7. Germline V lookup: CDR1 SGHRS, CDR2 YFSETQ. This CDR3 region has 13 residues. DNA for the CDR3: TGCGCCAGCAGCCCCCGACAGCCCTACGAGCAGTACTTC. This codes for CASSPRQPYEQYF.

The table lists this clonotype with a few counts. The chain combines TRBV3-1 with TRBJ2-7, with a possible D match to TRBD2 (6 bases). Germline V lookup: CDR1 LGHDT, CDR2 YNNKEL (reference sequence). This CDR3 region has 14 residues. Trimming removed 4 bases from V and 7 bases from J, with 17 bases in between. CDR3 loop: CASSLQAGPWEQYF. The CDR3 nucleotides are TGTGCCAGCAGCCTTCAAGCGGGTCCCTGGGAGCAGTACTTC.

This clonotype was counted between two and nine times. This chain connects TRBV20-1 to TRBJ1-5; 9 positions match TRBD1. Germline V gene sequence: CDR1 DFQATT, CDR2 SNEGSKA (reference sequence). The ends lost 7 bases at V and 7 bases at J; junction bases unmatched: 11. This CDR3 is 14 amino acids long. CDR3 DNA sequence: TGCAGTGTCCCGGGACAGGGCCTCCAGCAGCCCCAGCATTTT. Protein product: CSVPGQGLQQPQHF.

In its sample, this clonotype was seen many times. The DNA of the CDR3 is TGCAGTGCTCGATTCGGACAGGGACGGGGACACGAGCAGTACTTC. Translating it yields CSARFGQGRGHEQYF. The genes are TRBV20-1 and TRBJ2-7, with TRBD1 matching over 8 bases. From germline, CDR1 is DFQATT and CDR2 SNEGSKA (reference sequence). The trim removed 5 bases at V and 5 bases at J, leaving 14 bases unmatched. The CDR3 is 15 amino acids.

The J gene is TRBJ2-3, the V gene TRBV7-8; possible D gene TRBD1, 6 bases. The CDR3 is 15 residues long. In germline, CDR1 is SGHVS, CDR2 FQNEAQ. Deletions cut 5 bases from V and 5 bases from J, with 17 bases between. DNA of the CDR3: TGTGCCAGCAGCCCCGGACAGCTTCGGAAAGATACGCAGTATTTT. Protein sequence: CASSPGQLRKDTQYF. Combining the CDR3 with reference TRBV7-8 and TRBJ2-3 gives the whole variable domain GAGVSQSPRYKVAKRGQDVALRCDPISGHVSLFWYQQALGQGPEFLTYFQNEAQLDKSGLPSDRFFAERPEGSVSTLKIQRTQQEDSAVYLCASSPGQLRKDTQYFGPGTRLTVL.

CDR3 in DNA: TGTGCCAGCAGAGGAAACAGGGTTTATGAAAAACTGTTTTTT. Residues: CASRGNRVYEKLFF. The V call is TRBV25-1, the J call TRBJ1-4; D is perhaps TRBD1 (6 bases). The CDR3 is made up of 14 amino acids. Germline values: CDR1 MGHDK, CDR2 SYGVNS. The V end was cut by 6 bases, the J end by 6 bases, with 14 bases between.

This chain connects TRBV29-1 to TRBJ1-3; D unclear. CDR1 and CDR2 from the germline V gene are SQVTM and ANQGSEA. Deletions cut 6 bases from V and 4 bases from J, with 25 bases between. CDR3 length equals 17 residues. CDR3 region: CSVPHPTGRVPGNTIYF. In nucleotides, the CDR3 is TGCAGCGTCCCCCATCCTACCGGGCGGGTTCCCGGAAACACCATATATTTT.

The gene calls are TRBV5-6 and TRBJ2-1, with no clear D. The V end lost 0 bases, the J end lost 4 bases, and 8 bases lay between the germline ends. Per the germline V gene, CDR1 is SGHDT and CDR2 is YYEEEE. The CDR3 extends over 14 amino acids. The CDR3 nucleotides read TGTGCCAGCAGCTTGGCGGGCCTTTACAATGAGCAGTTCTTC. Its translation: CASSLAGLYNEQFF.